Listed here are 18 T cell receptor beta chains from one sample, sequenced in a study of Ad26.COV2.S vaccination and SARS-CoV-2 variants. The method was immunoSEQ multiplex PCR; TCRdb's version includes in-frame clones alone and lacks a portion of them. The table records 430,000 or so clones, approximately 92% of them present only once. The treatment denotes: some 20 received Ad26.COV2.S at low or high dose, single or two shots; about 5 received placebo; per-sample allocation not given. Material that was analyzed had been drawn on day 63 after the first vaccine or placebo injection. The input for sequencing was peripheral blood, taken in a trial of Ad26.COV2.S vaccine versus placebo. The receptors stem from a person between 18 and 59 years old who received the Ad26.COV2.S COVID-19 vaccine or a placebo.

The chain's CDR3 is CASSWDRDEKLFF. CDR3 bases: TGTGCCAGCAGCTGGGACCGGGATGAAAAACTGTTTTTT. This rearrangement joins TRBV5-6 to TRBJ1-4; possible D gene TRBD1, 5 bases. Trimming pared 3 bases from V and 6 bases from J, leaving 9 bases between. Germline V gene sequence: CDR1 SGHDT, CDR2 YYEEEE. The length of the CDR3 is 13 residues.

The V and J genes are TRBV6-2 or TRBV6-3 and TRBJ1-5; D is perhaps TRBD1 (6 bases). V lost 2 bases to trimming and J lost 3 bases, with 14 bases between them. Per germline, CDR1 MNHEY and CDR2 SVGEGT. This CDR3 comprises 16 residues. CDR3 protein: CASSYARGGTNQPQHF. The CDR3 nucleotides read TGTGCCAGCAGTTACGCGAGGGGGGGTACCAATCAGCCCCAGCATTTT.

The chain uses TRBV10-3 and TRBJ1-1; TRBD1 agrees at 8 bases. Germline CDR1 and CDR2: ENHRY and SYGVKD. The CDR3 contains 15 residues. Trimming cost V 6 bases and J 0 bases; bases outside gene matches: 6. The CDR3 DNA sequence: TGTGCCATCAGCATGACAGGGGCGTTGAACACTGAAGCTTTCTTT. It specifies CAISMTGALNTEAFF.

The V and J genes are TRBV2 and TRBJ2-7; D is unclear. In germline, CDR1 is SNHLY, CDR2 FYNNEI. This CDR3 contains 14 residues. The V and J ends lost 5 bases and 0 bases respectively, with 11 bases between them. Here the CDR3 reads CASSLTRSSYEQYF. In DNA, the CDR3 is TGTGCCAGCAGTTTAACGAGGAGCTCCTACGAGCAGTACTTC.

Of note for this clone: Within the sample, other DNA sequences also encode this same CDR3. The chain combines TRBV7-2 with TRBJ2-1; no reliable D call. Trimming took 6 bases from V and 3 from J, leaving 3 bases between them. This CDR3 contains 11 residues. From germline, CDR1 is SGHTA and CDR2 FQGNSA. CDR3: CASSRYNEQFF. In DNA, the CDR3 is TGTGCCAGCAGTCGCTACAATGAGCAGTTCTTC.

The chain uses TRBV12-5 and TRBJ2-3; weak D call: TRBD1 (5 bases). Trimming left V 0 bases short and J 2 bases short, with 21 bases between. Germline V gives CDR1 LGHNT, CDR2 FRNRAP. The CDR3 sequence is 19 residues long. CDR3 sequence (DNA): TGTGCTAGTGGTTTGGTACCAGACGGACACATTTCCCACACAGATACGCAGTATTTT. This encodes CASGLVPDGHISHTDTQYF.

V is TRBV7-2 and J is TRBJ1-5; the D gene is possibly TRBD1 (6 bases). V lost 1 base and J 7 bases, leaving 14 bases between the germline ends. Germline V gene sequence: CDR1 SGHTA, CDR2 FQGNSA. This CDR3 comprises 15 residues. CDR3 sequence (DNA): TGTGCCAGCAGCTTAGTCGTGGGGGCCGGACAGCCCCAGCATTTT. Amino acid sequence: CASSLVVGAGQPQHF.

CDR3 in DNA: TGCGCCAGCAGCCGTTTCAAAGGGGGGCTAGAGACCCAGTACTTC. Residues: CASSRFKGGLETQYF. This chain joins TRBV4-1 and TRBJ2-5, with D possibly being TRBD1 or TRBD2 (6 bases each). Germline CDR1 and CDR2: MGHRA and YSYEKL. The CDR3 runs to 15 residues. V dropped 4 bases and J dropped 4 bases, with 16 bases sitting between them.

The chain uses TRBV4-1 and TRBJ1-6; D is possibly TRBD1 (5 bases). This CDR3 has 15 amino acids. The germline V gene has CDR1 MGHRA and CDR2 YSYEKL. V was pared by 1 base and J by 14 bases, with 18 bases between. The CDR3 sequence: CASSQAHPGEQALHF. CDR3 nucleotides: TGCGCCAGCAGCCAAGCCCACCCGGGTGAACAGGCCCTCCACTTT.

V and J are TRBV9 and TRBJ1-3, with TRBD1 as a possible D gene (6 bases). The germline V gene has CDR1 SGDLS and CDR2 YYNGEE. Trimming took off 0 bases at V and 3 bases at J, with 13 bases between the two ends. The CDR3 covers 16 residues. The CDR3 coding sequence is TGTGCCAGCAGCGTAGCCTTACAGGGAATTGGAAACACCATATATTTT. As protein: CASSVALQGIGNTIYF. Filled out from reference TRBV9 and TRBJ1-3, the complete variable domain reads DSGVTQTPKHLITATGQRVTLRCSPRSGDLSVYWYQQSLDQGLQFLIQYYNGEERAKGNILERFSAQQFPDLHSELNLSSLELGDSALYFCASSVALQGIGNTIYFGEGSWLTVV.

This sequence joins TRBV6-2 or TRBV6-3 and TRBJ1-5, with a weak D call TRBD1 (5 bases). The CDR3 has 17 amino acids. V was cut by 2 bases and J by 3 bases, with 17 bases left in between. Germline assignment: CDR1 MNHEY and CDR2 SVGEGT. The CDR3 DNA is TGTGCCAGCAGTTACCCGGCTGTGGGGGGGTACAATCAGCCCCAGCATTTT. It encodes CASSYPAVGGYNQPQHF.

The chain carries TRBV18 and TRBJ2-7, with a possible D match to TRBD1 (5 bases). The V end lost 2 bases, the J end lost 2 bases, and 13 bases lay between the germline ends. CDR3 length equals 15 residues. Germline CDR1 reads KGHSH; CDR2 reads LQKENI. The CDR3 here is CASSPGAHQTYEQYV. The CDR3 nucleotides read TGTGCCAGCTCACCAGGGGCTCATCAGACCTACGAGCAGTACGTC.

The genes are TRBV7-6 and TRBJ1-3, with D perhaps matching TRBD1 (5 bases). The CDR3 has 16 amino acids. Deletions cut 2 bases from V and 0 bases from J, with 11 bases between. Germline values: CDR1 SGHVS, CDR2 FNYEAQ. CDR3 region: CASSLSGGSSGNTIYF. The CDR3 DNA reads TGTGCCAGCAGCTTATCGGGGGGGAGCTCTGGAAACACCATATATTTT. The variable domain in full, with the rest retrieved from reference TRBV7-6 and TRBJ1-3, is GAGVSQSPRYKVTKRGQDVALRCDPISGHVSLYWYRQALGQGPEFLTYFNYEAQQDKSGLPNDRFSAERPEGSISTLTIQRTEQRDSAMYRCASSLSGGSSGNTIYFGEGSWLTVV.

The genes are TRBV29-1 and TRBJ1-2, with TRBD1 matching over 10 bases. CDR1 is SQVTM and CDR2 is ANQGSEA in the germline V gene. The CDR3 is made up of 15 amino acids. V lost 8 bases to trimming and J lost 5 bases; unmatched junction nucleotides: 14. As DNA, the CDR3 is TGCAGCATATCCGGGACAGGGGCCATTTGGTATGGCTACACCTTC. It codes for CSISGTGAIWYGYTF.

This sequence joins TRBV6-5 and TRBJ1-2, with 8 bases that match TRBD1. Per the germline V gene, CDR1 is MNHEY and CDR2 is SVGAGI. The CDR3 spans 13 residues. The ends lost 6 bases at V and 2 bases at J; junction bases unmatched: 2. The DNA for the CDR3 is TGTGCCAGCAGACGGGACAGGAACTATGGCTACACCTTC. Its protein product is CASRRDRNYGYTF.

The chain uses TRBV18 and TRBJ2-1; TRBD1 is a possible D gene (5 bases). This CDR3 has 13 amino acids. The V end lost 5 bases, the J end lost 5 bases, and 10 bases lay between the germline ends. In germline, CDR1 is KGHSH, CDR2 LQKENI. The CDR3 sequence is CASSSQGDNEQFF. In DNA, the CDR3 is TGTGCCAGCTCAAGCCAGGGTGACAATGAGCAGTTCTTC.

The chain joins TRBV30 to TRBJ2-1, with unresolved D. Germline V CDR1 and CDR2: GTSNPN, SVGIG (reference sequence). Deletions cut 0 bases from V and 0 bases from J, with 3 bases between. This CDR3 is 13 amino acids long. CDR3 region: CAWSVTSYNEQFF. The CDR3 DNA sequence: TGTGCCTGGAGTGTAACCTCCTACAATGAGCAGTTCTTC.

This chain connects TRBV7-9 to TRBJ2-2; no clear D. Trimming stripped 0 bases from V and 4 bases from J, with 6 bases between. Germline-derived CDR1 and CDR2 are SEHNR and FQNEAQ (reference sequence). The CDR3 is 14 residues long. CDR3 nucleotide sequence: TGTGCCAGCAGCTTAGCGGCAGGCACCGGGGAGCTGTTTTTT. Translation: CASSLAAGTGELFF.